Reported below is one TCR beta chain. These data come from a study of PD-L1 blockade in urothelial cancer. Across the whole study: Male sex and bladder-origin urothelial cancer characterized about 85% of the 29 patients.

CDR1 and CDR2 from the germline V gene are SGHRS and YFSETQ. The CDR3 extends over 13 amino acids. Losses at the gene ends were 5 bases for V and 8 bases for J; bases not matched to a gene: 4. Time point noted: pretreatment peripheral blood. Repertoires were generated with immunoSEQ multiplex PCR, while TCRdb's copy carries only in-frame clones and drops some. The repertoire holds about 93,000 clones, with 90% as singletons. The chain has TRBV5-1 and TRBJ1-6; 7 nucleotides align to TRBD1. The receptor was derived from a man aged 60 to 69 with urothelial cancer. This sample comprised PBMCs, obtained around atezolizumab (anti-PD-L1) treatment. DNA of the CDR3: TGCGCCAGCAGTCGAGACAGGGATTCACCCCTCCACTTT. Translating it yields CASSRDRDSPLHF.